This entry features one T cell receptor (beta chain) sequence. These data are taken from a study of blood T cell repertoires in COVID-19. Study summary: The study drew acute and convalescent COVID-19 samples from the United States, Italy and Spain. In each case, the material was cDNA or gDNA derived from T cells, B-cell-depleted T cells, or PBMCs.

In the source study's methods: Quantification of nucleated cells was approximated via reference gene primer amplification. Sequencing used immunoSEQ multiplex PCR; TCRdb keeps in-frame clones, though not all of them. The V and J calls and the clone size are those of that table, but D and trimming were determined from the DNA. This table has about 250,000 clones, around nine tenths appearing once. Germline-derived CDR1 and CDR2 are MNHEY and SVGEGT. This CDR3 contains 12 residues. V lost 2 bases and J 8 bases, leaving 6 bases between the germline ends. The sequence came from a woman aged 40 to 50 who had recovered from COVID-19. The chain uses TRBV6-2 or TRBV6-3 and TRBJ1-4; D unclear. Source material: peripheral blood. CDR3 coding DNA: TGTGCCAGCAGTTACCCGGGAGAAAAACTGTTTTTT. Amino acids: CASSYPGEKLFF.